The 12 T cell receptor beta chains listed next were all sequenced from one sample in a study of blood T cell repertoires in COVID-19 (dated by TCRdb to about 2020). Libraries were constructed by the immunoSEQ multiplex PCR assay. TCRdb mirrors the immuneACCESS table, restricted to in-frame sequences. Some clones are absent from its copies; in checked studies, under half trace to an unresolved V gene, and the reason for the others is unknown. In all, the sample holds tens of thousands of clones, and around 80% of those were seen once. Together, the top ten hold more than 25% of the sample. The sample taken for sequencing was peripheral blood. All receptors derive from a man in his sixties with active or convalescent COVID-19.

CDR3 region: CASSLVPGGSYNEQFF. CDR3 in DNA: TGCGCCAGCAGCTTGGTCCCGGGGGGCTCCTACAATGAGCAGTTCTTC. This sequence joins TRBV5-1 and TRBJ2-1; 7 bases are a match to TRBD2. This CDR3 is 16 amino acids long. With V trimmed by 0 bases and J by 0 bases, 3 bases remained unmatched. Germline CDR1 reads SGHRS; CDR2 reads YFSETQ.

This clone was counted once. V and J are TRBV7-8 and TRBJ1-2, with D unclear. Germline V CDR1 and CDR2: SGHVS, FQNEAQ. The length of the CDR3 is 12 residues. V dropped 4 bases and J dropped 6 bases, with 9 bases sitting between them. DNA for the CDR3: TGTGCCAGCAGCTCCGACACGGATGGCTACACCTTC. Translating gives CASSSDTDGYTF.

This sequence joins TRBV9 and TRBJ2-3; perhaps TRBD2 as D (5 bases). This CDR3 comprises 15 residues. V shed 4 bases and J shed 0 bases, with 12 bases lying between them. CDR1 and CDR2 (germline): SGDLS, YYNGEE. CDR3 residues: CASSIYGDSTDTQYF. The CDR3, as DNA: TGTGCCAGCAGCATCTACGGGGATAGCACAGATACGCAGTATTTT. The variable domain in full, with the rest retrieved from reference TRBV9 and TRBJ2-3, is DSGVTQTPKHLITATGQRVTLRCSPRSGDLSVYWYQQSLDQGLQFLIQYYNGEERAKGNILERFSAQQFPDLHSELNLSSLELGDSALYFCASSIYGDSTDTQYFGPGTRLTVL.

The V gene is TRBV4-3, the J gene TRBJ2-7, with TRBD1 matching 8 bases. The J segment lost 3 bases and the V segment lost 0 bases, leaving 4 bases of the junction unmatched. From germline, CDR1 is LGHNA and CDR2 YSLEER. CDR3 size: 15 residues. CDR3 bases: TGCGCCAGCAGCCAAGATCGAGACAGGGGCTACGAGCAGTACTTC. As protein: CASSQDRDRGYEQYF.

The rearrangement joins TRBV18 to TRBJ1-1, with D unclear. This CDR3 has 14 residues. The ends were cut back, 5 bases at V and 1 base at J, with 11 bases in the middle. Germline CDR1 KGHSH, CDR2 LQKENI. The CDR3 sequence is CASSSTWRNTEAFF. The CDR3 coding sequence is TGTGCCAGCTCATCGACCTGGAGGAACACTGAAGCTTTCTTT.

The rearrangement uses TRBV6-2 or TRBV6-3 and TRBJ1-6; D uncertain. The V and J ends lost 6 bases and 8 bases respectively, with 11 bases between them. CDR1 is MNHEY, CDR2 SVGEGT, per germline. This CDR3 is built from 13 residues. The CDR3 reads CASRPDGDSPLHF. The DNA for the CDR3 is TGTGCCAGCAGGCCTGACGGGGATTCACCCCTCCACTTT.

The chain couples TRBV5-6 to TRBJ2-1; TRBD2 agrees at 11 bases. From germline, CDR1 is SGHDT and CDR2 YYEEEE. The CDR3 is made up of 17 amino acids. The junction had 10 bases not matched to a gene; V was cut back by 4 bases and J by 4 bases. The CDR3 loop reads CASSLLLAGDQYNEQFF. The DNA for the CDR3 is TGTGCCAGCAGCCTCCTACTAGCGGGGGACCAATACAATGAGCAGTTCTTC.

The J gene is TRBJ1-1, the V gene TRBV18, with unresolved D. The CDR3 contains 11 residues. V lost 7 bases and J 8 bases, leaving 11 bases between the germline ends. Germline V gives CDR1 KGHSH, CDR2 LQKENI. CDR3 region: CASLDREEAFF. The CDR3 nucleotides are TGTGCCAGCTTAGATAGGGAGGAAGCTTTCTTT.

This rearrangement joins TRBV6-2 or TRBV6-3 to TRBJ1-5; 7 bases line up with TRBD1. Per germline, CDR1 MNHEY and CDR2 SVGEGT. J gave up 6 bases and V 2 bases, and 7 bases lay outside the gene matches. The CDR3 runs 15 residues. CDR3 in amino acids: CASSYHRGVSQPQHF. CDR3 sequence (DNA): TGTGCCAGCAGTTACCACAGGGGTGTTAGTCAGCCCCAGCATTTT.

The rearrangement joins TRBV27 to TRBJ2-1; 8 nucleotides align to TRBD2. CDR1 MNHEY and CDR2 SMNVEV come from the germline V gene (reference sequence). The CDR3 has 14 residues. Unmatched junction bases numbered 6, after V lost 3 bases and J lost 8 bases. The CDR3 nucleotides are TGTGCCAGCAGTTTCGGGGGGGCCGTGGATGAGCAGTTCTTC. As protein: CASSFGGAVDEQFF.

The chain carries TRBV12-5 and TRBJ2-1; D possibly corresponds to TRBD2 (5 bases). The ends were cut back, 7 bases at V and 6 bases at J, with 16 bases in the middle. CDR1 is LGHNT, CDR2 FRNRAP, per germline. CDR3 length equals 14 residues. The CDR3 loop reads CASARAGNANEQFF. Written as DNA, the CDR3 is TGTGCTAGTGCACGAGCCGGGAATGCCAATGAGCAGTTCTTC.

The chain couples TRBV5-6 to TRBJ1-6, with D uncertain. Germline V gene sequence: CDR1 SGHDT, CDR2 YYEEEE. The V gene lost 5 bases and the J gene lost 6 bases, with 18 bases spanning the gap. The CDR3 spans 16 residues. The DNA for the CDR3 is TGTGCCAGCAGTTTGTCGTTCAGGATCTCTAATTCACCCCTCCACTTT. As protein: CASSLSFRISNSPLHF.